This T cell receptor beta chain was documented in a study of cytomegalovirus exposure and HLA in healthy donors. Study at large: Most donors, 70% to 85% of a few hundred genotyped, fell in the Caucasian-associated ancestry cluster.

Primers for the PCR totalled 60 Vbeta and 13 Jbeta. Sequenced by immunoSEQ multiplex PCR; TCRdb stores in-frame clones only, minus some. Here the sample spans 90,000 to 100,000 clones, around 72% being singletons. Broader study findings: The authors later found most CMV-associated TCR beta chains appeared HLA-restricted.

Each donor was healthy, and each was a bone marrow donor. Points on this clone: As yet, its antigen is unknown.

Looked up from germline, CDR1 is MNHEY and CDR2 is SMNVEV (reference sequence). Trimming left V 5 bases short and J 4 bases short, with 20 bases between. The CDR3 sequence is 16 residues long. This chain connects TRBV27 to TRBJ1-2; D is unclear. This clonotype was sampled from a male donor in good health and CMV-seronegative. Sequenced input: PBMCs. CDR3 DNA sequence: TGTGCCAGCAGTGCGATACCAGGAAACCCTACCTATGGCTACACCTTC. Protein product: CASSAIPGNPTYGYTF.